This TCR beta chain was sequenced for a study of shared clonotypes between healthy human individuals. The ends lost 4 bases at V and 4 bases at J; junction bases unmatched: 12. Germline CDR1 and CDR2: SGHRS and YFSETQ. This CDR3 contains 16 residues. Each sample came from a Caucasian adult donor living in Nashville, Tennessee. Method: immunoSEQ multiplex PCR; TCRdb's copy keeps in-frame clones and lacks some. The sample consists of some 240,000 clones, 65% of them appearing once. The rearrangement joins TRBV5-1 to TRBJ2-3; 7 bases line up with TRBD1. This TCR was recovered from a man aged 25-40 years in good health. Sequences were obtained from memory CD4+ T cells sorted from blood. Subset here: CD45RA-negative fraction. CDR3 in amino acids: CASSPPTGNPADTQYF. The CDR3 coding sequence is TGCGCCAGCAGCCCACCGACAGGGAATCCCGCAGATACGCAGTATTTT. Drawing the rest from reference TRBV5-1 and TRBJ2-3, the complete variable domain is KAGVTQTPRYLIKTRGQQVTLSCSPISGHRSVSWYQQTPGQGLQFLFEYFSETQRNKGNFPGRFSGRQFSNSRSEMNVSTLELGDSALYLCASSPPTGNPADTQYFGPGTRLTVL.